The clone carrying this T cell receptor beta chain was seen many times. What it binds is unknown. Germline V gene data show CDR1 as SGHVS and CDR2 as FNYEAQ. The V and J ends lost 1 base and 3 bases respectively, with 10 bases between them. The length of the CDR3 is 14 residues. This specimen belongs to a study of neurological immune-mediated disorders. TCRdb fed the 5' RACE reads into MiXCR, producing one record per CDR3 protein. The sample consists of about 66,000 distinct CDR3 sequences, about 4.9% of them appearing once. The study, taken as a whole, reports: TCR clonal expansion peaked in HTLV-1-associated myelopathy patients and was lowest in multiple sclerosis patients. There was no clinical or MRI feature that was associated with the multiple sclerosis repertoire cluster.

The sequenced sample consisted of PBMCs. The genes are TRBV7-6 and TRBJ2-7, with D tentatively TRBD1 or TRBD2 (5 bases each). The sequence came from a man in his thirties or forties with multiple sclerosis. DNA of the CDR3: TGTGCCAGCAGCTTAGATCCAGGGAGCTACGAGCAGTACTTC. The encoded protein is CASSLDPGSYEQYF. The variable domain in full, with the rest retrieved from reference TRBV7-6 and TRBJ2-7, is GAGVSQSPRYKVTKRGQDVALRCDPISGHVSLYWYRQALGQGPEFLTYFNYEAQQDKSGLPNDRFSAERPEGSISTLTIQRTEQRDSAMYRCASSLDPGSYEQYFGPGTRLTVT.